One and the same sample provided the 3 T cell receptor beta chains below, sequenced in a study of blood T cell repertoires in COVID-19. Generated by immunoSEQ multiplex PCR, the TCRdb table keeps only in-frame clones and is missing some. Of 90,000 to 120,000 clones listed, more than 70% are singletons. The sample was peripheral blood. The source is a man in his 70s with acute or convalescent COVID-19.

V and J are TRBV2 and TRBJ2-1; 15 positions match TRBD2. The ends lost 10 bases at V and 0 bases at J; junction bases unmatched: 4. The CDR3 contains 16 residues. Germline loops: CDR1 SNHLY, CDR2 FYNNEI. CDR3: CATQGLAGGSYNEQFF. The CDR3 DNA follows: TGTGCCACTCAGGGACTAGCGGGGGGCTCCTACAATGAGCAGTTCTTC.

This chain uses TRBV7-9 with TRBJ1-5, with D possibly matching TRBD1 (6 bases). V was shortened by 3 bases and J by 3 bases, with 9 bases between the two germline ends. This CDR3 has 14 residues. Germline CDR1 SEHNR, CDR2 FQNEAQ (reference sequence). The CDR3 DNA reads as TGTGCCAGCAGCTTTGGACAGATCAATCAGCCCCAGCATTTT. Its protein is CASSFGQINQPQHF.

This clone was counted between two and nine times. This chain links TRBV14 with TRBJ1-6, with 9 bases identical to TRBD1. With 0 bases clipped from V and 6 bases from J, the junction kept 6 bases outside the gene matches. The CDR3 runs 17 residues. Germline CDR1 SGHDN, CDR2 FVKESK. The CDR3 DNA sequence: TGTGCCAGCAGCCAAGACTGGTTGGGACAGGGTAATTCACCCCTCCACTTT. Protein product: CASSQDWLGQGNSPLHF.